These T cell receptor beta chains were read from a single sample in a study of cytomegalovirus exposure and HLA in healthy donors. Method: immunoSEQ multiplex PCR; TCRdb's copy keeps in-frame clones and lacks some. The sample yields more than 150,000 clones, 65% to 85% seen once. Sequenced sample: PBMCs. The receptor set was obtained from a woman in her late teens or twenties in good health and CMV-seronegative. The CDR3 runs from the conserved cysteine through the conserved F or W. The D gene is left open where the match is weak. Size values are once, few and many counts, or a class for expanded clones, and some rows have none.

clone size,J gene,D gene,V gene,CDR3 protein,CDR3 DNA
NA,TRBJ2-3,TRBD2,TRBV27,CAPLSGGRGTDTQYF,TGTGCGCCTCTTAGCGGGGGGAGGGGCACAGATACGCAGTATTTT
NA,TRBJ2-5,TRBD2,TRBV4-2,CASSPGSGGEETQYF,TGTGCCAGCAGCCCTGGGAGCGGGGGAGAAGAGACCCAGTACTTC
NA,TRBJ1-1,NA,TRBV27,CASSLSSGATEAFF,TGTGCCAGCAGTTTATCGTCCGGAGCTACTGAAGCTTTCTTT
NA,TRBJ1-2,TRBD1,TRBV7-2,CASRPTGGRSGYTF,TGTGCCAGCAGACCTACAGGGGGCAGGAGTGGCTACACCTTC
NA,TRBJ1-2,NA,TRBV19,CASSIRDTNYGYTF,TGTGCCAGTAGTATCAGGGACACGAACTATGGCTACACCTTC
NA,TRBJ2-1,TRBD1,TRBV5-1,CASSVDRWGLDYEQFF,TGCGCCAGCAGCGTGGACAGGTGGGGCCTCGATTATGAGCAGTTCTTC
NA,TRBJ1-4,NA,TRBV7-9,CSSSFRGPPEEKLFF,TGTTCCAGCAGCTTTAGGGGTCCCCCCGAGGAAAAACTGTTTTTT
few,TRBJ1-1,NA,TRBV15,CATSSRLGDGAFF,TGTGCCACCAGCTCCCGGTTGGGCGATGGGGCTTTCTTT
NA,TRBJ2-1,TRBD2,TRBV14,CASSQLGGDEQFF,TGTGCCAGCAGCCAACTGGGGGGGGATGAGCAGTTCTTC
NA,TRBJ2-7,NA,TRBV18,CASPYYEQYF,TGTGCCAGCCCGTACTACGAGCAGTACTTC
NA,TRBJ2-5,NA,TRBV9,CASSDWRGGRQETQYF,TGTGCCAGCAGCGATTGGAGGGGGGGCCGCCAAGAGACCCAGTACTTC
NA,TRBJ1-1,TRBD1,TRBV18,CASSRDQGAEAFF,TGTGCCAGCTCACGCGATCAGGGGGCTGAAGCTTTCTTT
NA,TRBJ1-3,TRBD1,TRBV6-1,CASSSDRAGHTIYF,TGTGCCAGCAGTTCTGACAGGGCGGGTCACACCATATATTTT
NA,TRBJ1-2,TRBD1,TRBV27,CASSFGQGRIHYGYTF,TGTGCCAGCAGTTTTGGACAGGGGAGGATTCACTATGGCTACACCTTC
NA,TRBJ2-6,NA,TRBV28,CASSLRKGREDGANVLTF,TGTGCCAGCAGTTTAAGGAAGGGCAGGGAGGACGGGGCCAACGTCCTGACTTTC
NA,TRBJ2-7,NA,TRBV7-8,CASSSAWEEQYF,TGTGCCAGCAGCTCGGCCTGGGAGGAGCAGTACTTC
NA,TRBJ1-2,NA,TRBV7-3,CASSNQGFYGYTF,TGTGCCAGCAGCAACCAGGGCTTCTATGGCTACACCTTC
NA,TRBJ1-1,NA,TRBV20-1,CSASPGGKAFF,TGCAGTGCTAGCCCGGGGGGCAAGGCTTTCTTT
NA,TRBJ2-3,NA,TRBV27,CASSLTGWSYTDTQYF,TGTGCCAGCAGTCTAACAGGGTGGAGCTACACAGATACGCAGTATTTT
NA,TRBJ2-3,TRBD2,TRBV29-1,CSVVVSSGPTDTQYF,TGCAGCGTTGTGGTGTCTAGCGGTCCCACAGATACGCAGTATTTT
few,TRBJ2-7,TRBD1,TRBV5-1,CASSLTGVLAAYEQYF,TGCGCCAGCAGCCTGACAGGGGTTTTGGCAGCCTACGAGCAGTACTTC
NA,TRBJ2-7,NA,TRBV29-1,CSAGSSYEQYF,TGCAGCGCCGGGTCCAGCTACGAGCAGTACTTC
NA,TRBJ1-1,NA,TRBV11-1,CASSQGRGTEAFF,TGTGCCAGCAGTCAGGGGAGGGGCACTGAAGCTTTCTTT
NA,TRBJ1-3,NA,TRBV28,CASSFFGASGNTIYF,TGTGCCAGCAGTTTTTTTGGGGCCTCTGGAAACACCATATATTTT
NA,TRBJ2-1,TRBD2,TRBV6-5,CASSLGTSGDYEQFF,TGTGCCAGCAGTTTAGGGACTAGCGGGGACTATGAGCAGTTCTTC
NA,TRBJ2-1,TRBD1,TRBV7-8,CASSLGTGNPDEQFF,TGTGCCAGCAGCTTAGGGACAGGGAACCCCGATGAGCAGTTCTTC
NA,TRBJ2-7,TRBD1,TRBV5-1,CASSMGQGAGWQYF,TGCGCCAGCAGCATGGGACAGGGGGCGGGGTGGCAGTACTTC
NA,TRBJ1-2,NA,TRBV19,CASSIGRTASYGYTF,TGTGCCAGTAGTATAGGTAGGACAGCCAGCTATGGCTACACCTTC
NA,TRBJ1-1,TRBD1,TRBV2,CASRLDRGSSTEAFF,TGTGCCAGCAGGCTGGACAGGGGCTCAAGCACTGAAGCTTTCTTT
NA,TRBJ2-7,TRBD1,TRBV11-2,CASSWGRDRGFYEQYF,TGTGCCAGCAGCTGGGGGAGGGACAGGGGATTCTACGAGCAGTACTTC
NA,TRBJ2-7,TRBD2,TRBV7-2,CASSLEGGGFYEQYF,TGTGCCAGCAGCTTAGAGGGCGGGGGGTTCTACGAGCAGTACTTC
NA,TRBJ2-5,NA,TRBV6-6,CASSYSRKETQYF,TGTGCCAGCAGTTATTCCAGGAAAGAGACCCAGTACTTC
NA,TRBJ1-1,NA,TRBV19,CASSGHLNTEAFF,TGTGCCAGTAGTGGACACCTGAACACTGAAGCTTTCTTT
NA,TRBJ1-3,NA,TRBV2,CASSAIRSSGNTIYF,TGTGCCAGCAGTGCTATCAGGTCCTCTGGAAACACCATATATTTT
NA,TRBJ2-7,TRBD2,TRBV11-3,CASSHRLAGLEQYF,TGTGCCAGCAGCCACCGACTAGCGGGGCTCGAGCAGTACTTC
NA,TRBJ2-2,NA,TRBV5-4,CASSVKGSGYTGELFF,TGTGCCAGCAGCGTCAAAGGTAGCGGATACACCGGGGAGCTGTTTTTT
few,TRBJ2-7,TRBD1,TRBV10-3,CAISESSPGQGASYEQYF,TGTGCCATCAGTGAGTCCTCCCCGGGACAGGGCGCCTCCTACGAGCAGTACTTC
NA,TRBJ1-2,TRBD1,TRBV4-1,CASSQPGQGAGYTF,TGCGCCAGCAGCCAACCAGGACAGGGGGCTGGCTACACCTTC
once,TRBJ2-7,NA,TRBV2,CASIPSPVVGEQYF,TGTGCCAGCATCCCCTCCCCTGTTGTCGGCGAGCAGTACTTC
NA,TRBJ2-2,NA,TRBV11-2,CASGRSTGELFF,TGTGCCAGCGGCAGGTCCACCGGGGAGCTGTTTTTT
NA,TRBJ2-3,TRBD2,TRBV6-1,CASSKRGVNTDTQYF,TGTGCCAGCAGTAAACGGGGGGTGAACACAGATACGCAGTATTTT
few,TRBJ2-3,TRBD1,TRBV19,CASRDRGTDTQYF,TGTGCCAGCAGGGACAGGGGCACAGATACGCAGTATTTT
NA,TRBJ1-5,TRBD1,TRBV5-5,CASSRDSLNQPQHF,TGTGCCAGCAGCCGGGACAGTCTCAATCAGCCCCAGCATTTT